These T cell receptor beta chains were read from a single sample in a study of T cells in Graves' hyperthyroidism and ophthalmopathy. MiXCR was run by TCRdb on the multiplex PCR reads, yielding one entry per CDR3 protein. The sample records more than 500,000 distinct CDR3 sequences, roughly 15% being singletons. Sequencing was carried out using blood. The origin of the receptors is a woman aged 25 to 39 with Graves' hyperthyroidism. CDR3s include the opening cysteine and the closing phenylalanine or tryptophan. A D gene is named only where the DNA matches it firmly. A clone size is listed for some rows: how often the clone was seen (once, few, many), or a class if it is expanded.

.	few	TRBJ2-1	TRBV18	TGTGCCAGCTCACCGGATCCTGTACGCAATGAGCAGTTCTTC	CASSPDPVRNEQFF
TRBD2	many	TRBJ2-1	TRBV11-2	TGTGCCAGCAGCTCTGGGACTAGCGCAAACAATGAGCAGTTCTTC	CASSSGTSANNEQFF
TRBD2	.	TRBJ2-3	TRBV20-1	TGCAGTGCCCCCTCTGGGCTAGCGGTCACAGATACGCAGTATTTT	CSAPSGLAVTDTQYF
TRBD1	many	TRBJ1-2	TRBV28	TGTGCCAGCAGTTCGGGGGACAGGGCCAACTTGGCAGGCTACACCTTC	CASSSGDRANLAGYTF
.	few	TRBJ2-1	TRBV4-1	TGCGCCAGCAGCCAAGGGGTGGCGCTTTACAATGAGCAGTTCTTC	CASSQGVALYNEQFF
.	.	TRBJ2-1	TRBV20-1	TGCAGTGCTAGAGGCTCAGGGGTTTTCGCCAATGAGCAGTCCTTC	CSARGSGVFANEQSF
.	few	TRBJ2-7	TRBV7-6	TGTGCCAGCAGCTTAGCAACCTTGGCCGAGCAGTACTTC	CASSLATLAEQYF
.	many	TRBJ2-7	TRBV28	TGTGCCAGCATCCCCAGGGGGGGCTATTCCTACGAGCAGTACTTC	CASIPRGGYSYEQYF
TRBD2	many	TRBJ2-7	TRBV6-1	TGTGCCAGCAGTGACTGGACTAGCGGGGGCTACGAGCAGTACTTC	CASSDWTSGGYEQYF
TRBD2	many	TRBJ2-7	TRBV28	TGTGCCAGCAGTTTATTGCGGGAGGGCTCCTACGAGCAGTACTTC	CASSLLREGSYEQYF
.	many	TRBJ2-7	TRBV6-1	TGTGCCAGCACCCCGGGCAAAGCCCCCTACGAGCAGTACTTC	CASTPGKAPYEQYF
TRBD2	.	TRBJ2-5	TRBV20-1	TGCAGTGCAAAAGCGGGAGGGTCACTGACCCAGTACTTC	CSAKAGGSLTQYF
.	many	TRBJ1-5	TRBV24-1	TGTGCCACCCACGAGGGGTACGGCAATCAGCCCCAGCATTTT	CATHEGYGNQPQHF
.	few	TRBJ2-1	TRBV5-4	TGTGCCAGCAGCTCGCGAGGAGCCATCCGGCAGTTCTTC	CASSSRGAIRQFF
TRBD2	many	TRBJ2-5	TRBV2	TGTGCCAGCAGTGTATATCTAGCGGGCAACCAAGAGACCCAGTACTTC	CASSVYLAGNQETQYF
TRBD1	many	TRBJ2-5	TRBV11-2	TGTGCCAGCAGCCTCAACAGGGGCTTCCAAGAGACCCAGTACTTC	CASSLNRGFQETQYF
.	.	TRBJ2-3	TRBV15	TGTGCCACACGGGAGACGGGCACAGATACGCAGTATTTT	CATRETGTDTQYF
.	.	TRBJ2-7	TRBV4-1	TGCGCCAGCAGCCAAGTGAATATGGGATTCCGGGCAAACGAGCAGTACTTC	CASSQVNMGFRANEQYF
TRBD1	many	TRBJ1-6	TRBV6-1	TGTGCTTTGGAGGGGGCGACTTCTTCACCCCTCCACTTT	CALEGATSSPLHF
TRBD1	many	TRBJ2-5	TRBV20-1	TGCAGTGTGGAGCAGGGGGCAGGAGAGACCCAGTACTTC	CSVEQGAGETQYF
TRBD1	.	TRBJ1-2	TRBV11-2	TGTGCCAGCAGCTCACTACAGGGGGCTGATGGCTACACCTTC	CASSSLQGADGYTF
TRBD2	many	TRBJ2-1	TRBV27	TGTGCCAGCAGTCCGACGGGGGGCGGGAGGCCGCATGAGCAGTTCTTC	CASSPTGGGRPHEQFF
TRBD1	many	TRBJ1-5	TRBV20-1	TGCAGTGCTGCCCGGGACAGCAATAATCAGCCCCAGCATTTT	CSAARDSNNQPQHF
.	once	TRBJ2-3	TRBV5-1	TGCGCCAGCAGCTTGGCTCCGAACGGCGCAGATACGCAGTATTTT	CASSLAPNGADTQYF
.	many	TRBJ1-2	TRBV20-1	TGCAGTGCTGCCCTAGGGAAGGTAGACTATGGCTACACCTTC	CSAALGKVDYGYTF
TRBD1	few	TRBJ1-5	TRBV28	TGTGCCAGCAGTTCGACAGGGAGAGTCCAGCCCCAGCATTTT	CASSSTGRVQPQHF
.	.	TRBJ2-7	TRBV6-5	TGTGCCAGCAGTTACTCGGGGCCGAGCTCCTACGAGCAGTACTTC	CASSYSGPSSYEQYF
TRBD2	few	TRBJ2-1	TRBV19	TGTGCCAGTAGTATAACCCCGACTAGCAGAAATGAGCAGTTCTTC	CASSITPTSRNEQFF
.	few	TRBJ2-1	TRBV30	TGTGCCTGGAGTGTCGGGCAAACCTACAATGAGCAGTTCTTC	CAWSVGQTYNEQFF